This TCR beta chain is drawn from a study of shared clonotypes between healthy human individuals. After removal of 0 bases from V and 6 bases from J, the junction contained 11 bases not matched to a gene. From germline, CDR1 is LGHNA and CDR2 YSLEER. The CDR3 is made up of 17 amino acids. Study-wide findings and caveats: Clonotype sharing across donors was expected to vary with sequencing depth. It was the non-shared clonotypes that had lower generation probabilities than clonotypes shared by all four donors. At large depth, rarefaction still showed sorted-subset sequencing to be incomplete.

Assay: immunoSEQ multiplex PCR; the TCRdb copy retains only in-frame clones and omits some. The sample records around 2,100,000 clones, just under 95% being singletons. Turning to this clone: Its cognate antigen is unknown.

In the naive CD8 group, cells lacked CD45RO and were positively selected for CCR7, so terminally differentiated effector memory CD45RA+ cells were left out. Adult donors, all healthy and HIV-negative, had no recent acute infections or vaccinations. The sequenced sample was naive CD8+ T cells sorted from blood. The V call is TRBV4-3, the J call TRBJ2-3, with TRBD2 matching 8 bases. The receptor comes from a man younger than 35 in good health. CDR3 bases: TGCGCCAGCAGCCAAGATCCCACTAGCGGAGAGGCGGATACGCAGTATTTT. It encodes CASSQDPTSGEADTQYF.